This is a list of T cell receptor beta chains from one sample in a study of early T cells in non-severe SARS-CoV-2 infection. TCRdb reprocessed the 5' RACE reads with MiXCR, giving one entry per CDR3 protein. The sample consists of approximately 35,000 distinct CDR3 sequences, approximately 5.3% of them appearing once. The specimen sequenced was whole blood. Source of these receptors: an adult who was a healthcare worker with PCR-confirmed SARS-CoV-2 infection or an uninfected control (not recorded which). Both conserved end residues are part of each CDR3. Each record gives: clone size, V gene, J gene, D gene, CDR3 DNA, CDR3 protein. The D gene is left open where the match is weak. Clone size is stated in some rows and not others, as once, few, many or a class when expanded.

size: few
V: TRBV6-5
J: TRBJ2-7
D: -
DNA: TGTGCCAGCAGTTACTCGACAGGAAACGAGCAGTACTTC
CDR3: CASSYSTGNEQYF

size: few
V: TRBV9
J: TRBJ2-5
D: -
DNA: TGTGCCAGCAGCGTAGGCCAGGCTAAAGAGACCCAGTACTTC
CDR3: CASSVGQAKETQYF

size: many
V: TRBV7-9
J: TRBJ2-1
D: -
DNA: TGTGCCAGCAGCTTAGGTACCGCATCCATCTGGGAGCAGTTCTTC
CDR3: CASSLGTASIWEQFF

size: many
V: TRBV20-1
J: TRBJ1-2
D: -
DNA: TGCAGTGCCCCCCCCAGGGCCTTTAACTATGGCTACACCTTC
CDR3: CSAPPRAFNYGYTF

size: -
V: TRBV6-2/TRBV6-3
J: TRBJ1-5
D: -
DNA: TGTGCCAGCAGTTACCTTGACAGCAATCAGCCCCAGCATTTT
CDR3: CASSYLDSNQPQHF

size: few
V: TRBV14
J: TRBJ2-5
D: TRBD1
DNA: TGTGCCAGCAGCTTACGGGACAGGAGTTTCCCACCCCAAGAGACCCAGTACTTC
CDR3: CASSLRDRSFPPQETQYF

size: -
V: TRBV6-1
J: TRBJ1-2
D: -
DNA: TGTGCCAGCAGACCTGGGGACGGCAGTTATGGCTACACCTTC
CDR3: CASRPGDGSYGYTF

size: few
V: TRBV7-9
J: TRBJ1-2
D: -
DNA: TGTGCCAGCAGCCACAACTATGGCTACACCTTC
CDR3: CASSHNYGYTF

size: many
V: TRBV6-2/TRBV6-3
J: TRBJ1-1
D: -
DNA: TGTGCCAGCAGTTACACGGTTGGCACTGAAGCTTTCTTT
CDR3: CASSYTVGTEAFF

size: many
V: TRBV12-3/TRBV12-4
J: TRBJ2-5
D: -
DNA: TGTGCCAGCAGTCGGGACGGCATCCAAGAGACCCAGTACTTC
CDR3: CASSRDGIQETQYF

size: -
V: TRBV10-3
J: TRBJ2-3
D: -
DNA: TGTGCCATAGGATCTGGCCCGGGCAGCACAGATACGCAGTATTTT
CDR3: CAIGSGPGSTDTQYF

size: few
V: TRBV10-1
J: TRBJ2-1
D: -
DNA: TGCGCCAGCAGTGAGTCGGGAGCCCTTCACGAGCAGTTCTTC
CDR3: CASSESGALHEQFF

size: -
V: TRBV20-1
J: TRBJ1-2
D: -
DNA: TGCAGTGCTAGTACAGGGTTCAACTATGGCTACACCTTC
CDR3: CSASTGFNYGYTF

size: few
V: TRBV13
J: TRBJ1-3
D: -
DNA: TGTGCCAGCGGACCTGGTTCCCCTGGAAACACCATATATTTT
CDR3: CASGPGSPGNTIYF

size: -
V: TRBV5-1
J: TRBJ2-2
D: -
DNA: TGCGCCAGCGGTCGGGACACCGGGGAGCTGTTTTTT
CDR3: CASGRDTGELFF

size: many
V: TRBV20-1
J: TRBJ2-3
D: TRBD2
DNA: TGCAGTGCACCTAAAAGTTGGACTAGCGGGGGGAGCACAGATACGCAGTATTTT
CDR3: CSAPKSWTSGGSTDTQYF

size: many
V: TRBV7-2
J: TRBJ2-3
D: -
DNA: TGTGCCAGCAGCTTAGTAGGCCAGGGCACAGATACGCAGTATTTT
CDR3: CASSLVGQGTDTQYF

size: many
V: TRBV5-1
J: TRBJ2-5
D: -
DNA: TGCGCCAGCAGCTTGGGGGACATCTCGAGGGAGACCCAGTACTTC
CDR3: CASSLGDISRETQYF

size: -
V: TRBV7-2
J: TRBJ2-5
D: -
DNA: TGTGCCAGCAGCTTAGCGCCAGGGGGGGCAGAGACCCAGTACTTC
CDR3: CASSLAPGGAETQYF

size: many
V: TRBV10-3
J: TRBJ1-2
D: -
DNA: TGTGCCATCAGCGGGGCAGGGCGGGCTAACTATGGCTACACCTTC
CDR3: CAISGAGRANYGYTF

size: many
V: TRBV19
J: TRBJ1-5
D: -
DNA: TGTGCCAGTAGTATCCGGGACGGTAGCAATCAGCCCCAGCATTTT
CDR3: CASSIRDGSNQPQHF

size: many
V: TRBV27
J: TRBJ2-1
D: TRBD1
DNA: TGTGCCAGCAGTTTGACAGGGCGGAATGAGCAGTTCTTC
CDR3: CASSLTGRNEQFF

size: many
V: TRBV20-1
J: TRBJ2-3
D: TRBD2
DNA: TGCAGTGCTAGACCTGGGACTAGCGGGGGGGCGGATACGCAGTATTTT
CDR3: CSARPGTSGGADTQYF

size: many
V: TRBV9
J: TRBJ1-2
D: -
DNA: TGTGCCAGCAGCGTATCCTTTGCGGGGAACTATGGCTACACCTTC
CDR3: CASSVSFAGNYGYTF

size: few
V: TRBV5-1
J: TRBJ1-6
D: -
DNA: TGCGCCAGCAGCTTGTCAGGCGACTATAATTCACCCCTCCACTTT
CDR3: CASSLSGDYNSPLHF

size: few
V: TRBV5-1
J: TRBJ2-5
D: -
DNA: TGCGCCAGCAGCCCCCGCGGCCAGGGAGAGACCCAGTACTTC
CDR3: CASSPRGQGETQYF

size: many
V: TRBV7-3
J: TRBJ2-2
D: -
DNA: TGTGCCAGCGGGGTTAACACCGGGGAGCTGTTTTTT
CDR3: CASGVNTGELFF

size: -
V: TRBV7-8
J: TRBJ2-5
D: -
DNA: TGTGCCAGCAACTCGGACAGTCTTGAGACCCAGTACTTC
CDR3: CASNSDSLETQYF

size: many
V: TRBV5-1
J: TRBJ2-1
D: TRBD2
DNA: TGCGCCAGCAGCGCCAGGACTAGCGGGGTTAACAATGAGCAGTTCTTC
CDR3: CASSARTSGVNNEQFF

size: few
V: TRBV2
J: TRBJ2-2
D: TRBD2
DNA: TGTGCCAGCAGTGGGGACTACAACACCGGGGAGCTGTTTTTT
CDR3: CASSGDYNTGELFF

size: few
V: TRBV3-1
J: TRBJ2-6
D: -
DNA: TGTGCCAGCAGCCATGGGACGGTAAACTCTGGGGCCAACGTCCTGACTTTC
CDR3: CASSHGTVNSGANVLTF

size: many
V: TRBV6-1
J: TRBJ1-6
D: -
DNA: TGTGCCAGCCGCCGGGACAACGATAATTCACCCCTCCACTTT
CDR3: CASRRDNDNSPLHF

size: many
V: TRBV14
J: TRBJ1-4
D: -
DNA: TGTGCCAGCAGCCAAGGGGGAGAAAAACTGTTTTTT
CDR3: CASSQGGEKLFF

size: many
V: TRBV10-3
J: TRBJ1-4
D: TRBD1
DNA: TGTGCCATCAGTGAGGACAGGGGTGGAGAAAAACTGTTTTTT
CDR3: CAISEDRGGEKLFF

size: few
V: TRBV10-3
J: TRBJ2-1
D: TRBD1
DNA: TGTGCCATCCGGGACAGCGAATACAATGAGCAGTTCTTC
CDR3: CAIRDSEYNEQFF

size: many
V: TRBV6-2/TRBV6-3
J: TRBJ2-1
D: TRBD1
DNA: TGTGCCAGCAGTTACAGGGACAGCTCCTACAATGAGCAGTTCTTC
CDR3: CASSYRDSSYNEQFF

size: many
V: TRBV12-3/TRBV12-4
J: TRBJ1-1
D: TRBD1
DNA: TGTGCCAGCAGGCCGGGACAGCCGGTCAACACTGAAGCTTTCTTT
CDR3: CASRPGQPVNTEAFF

size: many
V: TRBV27
J: TRBJ2-7
D: -
DNA: TGTGCCAGCAGTCCCTGGGGGCAGACCTACGAGCAGTACTTC
CDR3: CASSPWGQTYEQYF

size: few
V: TRBV12-3/TRBV12-4
J: TRBJ2-1
D: -
DNA: TGTGCCAGCAGTTTTTTACGGGGGGACATGAGCTCCTACAATGAGCAGTTCTTC
CDR3: CASSFLRGDMSSYNEQFF

size: many
V: TRBV20-1
J: TRBJ2-7
D: -
DNA: TGCAGTGCTAGGGACTTCCCCTCCTACGAGCAGTACTTC
CDR3: CSARDFPSYEQYF

size: many
V: TRBV4-1
J: TRBJ1-6
D: -
DNA: TGCGCCAGCAGCCAGATGACGACTTCACCCCTCCACTTT
CDR3: CASSQMTTSPLHF

size: many
V: TRBV28
J: TRBJ2-7
D: -
DNA: TGTGCCAGCAGTTCGTACTACTACGAGCAGTACTTC
CDR3: CASSSYYYEQYF

size: many
V: TRBV13
J: TRBJ2-7
D: -
DNA: TGTGCCAGCAGCTTAGGGACGGCAAGCTCCTACGAGCAGTACTTC
CDR3: CASSLGTASSYEQYF

size: few
V: TRBV4-1
J: TRBJ2-1
D: TRBD2
DNA: TGCGCCAGCAGCCCAAAAGCGGGGGCGCATTGGGGGTACAATGAGCAGTTCTTC
CDR3: CASSPKAGAHWGYNEQFF

size: many
V: TRBV7-6
J: TRBJ1-3
D: TRBD1
DNA: TGTGCCAGCAGCTTAGAGACAGGGCCTGGAAACACCATATATTTT
CDR3: CASSLETGPGNTIYF

size: many
V: TRBV5-4
J: TRBJ2-7
D: -
DNA: TGTGCCAGCAGCTCCCGGACAGACGCTACCTACGAGCAGTACTTC
CDR3: CASSSRTDATYEQYF

size: few
V: TRBV7-2
J: TRBJ2-6
D: -
DNA: TGTGCCGCGGGGTCTGGGGCCAACGTCCTGACTTTC
CDR3: CAAGSGANVLTF